These T cell receptor beta chains were read from a single sample in a study of cytomegalovirus exposure and HLA in healthy donors. The protocol was immunoSEQ multiplex PCR, while the TCRdb copy is restricted to in-frame clones and leaves out a portion. The profile covers 150,000 to 200,000 clones, with roughly 80% appearing a single time and 5% to 6% taken by the ten largest. Sequencing used PBMCs. These receptors were obtained from a woman in her twenties or thirties in good health and CMV-seropositive. The CDR3 runs from the conserved cysteine through the conserved F or W. D genes are given only for firm matches. Some rows have no size entry. The others give once, few or many, or a class for an expanded clone.

size: .; V: TRBV6-5; D: TRBD1; J: TRBJ1-1; CDR3: CASSPGTGLNTEAFF; DNA: TGTGCCAGCAGCCCAGGGACAGGGTTGAACACTGAAGCTTTCTTT
size: .; V: TRBV4-3; D: .; J: TRBJ2-2; CDR3: CASSQDPGNTGELFF; DNA: TGCGCCAGCAGCCAAGACCCAGGGAACACCGGGGAGCTGTTTTTT
size: .; V: TRBV29-1; D: .; J: TRBJ2-3; CDR3: CSVVGTTSTDTQYF; DNA: TGCAGCGTTGTAGGGACAACTAGCACAGATACGCAGTATTTT
size: .; V: TRBV2; D: .; J: TRBJ2-5; CDR3: CASREGSETQYF; DNA: TGTGCCAGCAGGGAGGGGTCGGAGACCCAGTACTTC
size: .; V: TRBV15; D: .; J: TRBJ2-1; CDR3: CATSRDPTGSYNEQFF; DNA: TGTGCCACCAGCAGAGATCCAACGGGGAGTTACAATGAGCAGTTCTTC
size: .; V: TRBV6-1; D: TRBD1; J: TRBJ1-6; CDR3: CASMIGTGGNSPLHF; DNA: TGTGCCAGCATGATAGGGACAGGGGGAAATTCACCCCTCCACTTT
size: .; V: TRBV9; D: .; J: TRBJ2-2; CDR3: CASSVDTIHTGELFF; DNA: TGTGCCAGCAGCGTCGACACAATCCACACCGGGGAGCTGTTTTTT
size: once; V: TRBV7-8; D: .; J: TRBJ2-2; CDR3: CASRGRATGELFF; DNA: TGTGCCAGCAGGGGCAGGGCCACCGGGGAGCTGTTTTTT
size: .; V: TRBV25-1; D: .; J: TRBJ1-1; CDR3: CASSELGPGHIFTEAFF; DNA: TGTGCCAGCAGTGAGCTAGGTCCGGGACACATTTTCACTGAAGCTTTCTTT
size: .; V: TRBV5-6; D: TRBD1; J: TRBJ2-7; CDR3: CASSRDRGLAEQYF; DNA: TGTGCCAGCAGCCGGGACAGGGGTTTAGCCGAGCAGTACTTC
size: .; V: TRBV19; D: .; J: TRBJ2-1; CDR3: CASSPSNEQFF; DNA: TGTGCCAGTAGTCCTTCCAATGAGCAGTTCTTC
size: .; V: TRBV10-3; D: .; J: TRBJ1-3; CDR3: CAITLPGGDTIYF; DNA: TGTGCCATCACCCTACCGGGGGGAGACACCATATATTTT
size: .; V: TRBV4-3; D: .; J: TRBJ1-1; CDR3: CASSQLRVNTEAFF; DNA: TGCGCCAGCAGCCAACTCCGGGTCAACACTGAAGCTTTCTTT
size: .; V: TRBV5-1; D: TRBD1; J: TRBJ2-3; CDR3: CASSARTGRPDTQYF; DNA: TGCGCCAGCAGCGCCCGGACAGGGAGGCCAGATACGCAGTATTTT
size: .; V: TRBV6-5; D: TRBD1; J: TRBJ2-7; CDR3: CASSYETGAPEQYF; DNA: TGTGCCAGCAGTTATGAAACAGGGGCCCCCGAGCAGTACTTC
size: .; V: TRBV6-1; D: .; J: TRBJ1-4; CDR3: CASSEGWGLVGEKLFF; DNA: TGTGCCAGCAGTGAAGGGTGGGGGCTGGTTGGTGAAAAACTGTTTTTT
size: .; V: TRBV11-1; D: .; J: TRBJ2-7; CDR3: CASSLQEPQTKYF; DNA: TGTGCCAGCAGCTTACAGGAACCCCAAACCAAGTACTTC
size: .; V: TRBV18; D: .; J: TRBJ1-1; CDR3: CASSPSGGRNTEAFF; DNA: TGTGCCAGCTCACCTAGTGGGGGGAGGAACACTGAAGCTTTCTTT
size: few; V: TRBV5-6; D: TRBD1; J: TRBJ1-1; CDR3: CASSLSRGQYAFF; DNA: TGTGCCAGCAGCTTGTCGAGGGGGCAATACGCTTTCTTT
size: .; V: TRBV5-4; D: .; J: TRBJ2-1; CDR3: CASSLAELPSSYNEQFF; DNA: TGTGCCAGCAGCTTGGCCGAACTTCCGAGCTCCTACAATGAGCAGTTCTTC
size: .; V: TRBV12-5; D: .; J: TRBJ2-2; CDR3: CASGLFTQAGAGELFF; DNA: TGTGCTAGTGGTTTGTTCACACAGGCAGGCGCCGGGGAGCTGTTTTTT
size: .; V: TRBV28; D: .; J: TRBJ2-7; CDR3: CASSSNGATGDSYEQYF; DNA: TGTGCCAGCAGTTCGAACGGGGCTACGGGAGATAGCTACGAGCAGTACTTC
size: .; V: TRBV4-2; D: .; J: TRBJ2-7; CDR3: CASSQYRSYEQYF; DNA: TGTGCCAGCAGCCAATACAGGAGCTACGAGCAGTACTTC
size: .; V: TRBV5-6; D: TRBD1; J: TRBJ2-2; CDR3: CASRLTGVTGELFF; DNA: TGTGCCAGCAGGTTGACAGGGGTCACCGGGGAGCTGTTTTTT
size: .; V: TRBV6-5; D: TRBD1; J: TRBJ1-2; CDR3: CASSYSEIGRGYGYTF; DNA: TGTGCCAGCAGTTACTCGGAAATAGGCAGGGGGTATGGCTACACCTTC
size: .; V: TRBV6-5; D: .; J: TRBJ1-1; CDR3: CASRRDRFSEAFF; DNA: TGTGCCAGCAGAAGAGACAGGTTTTCTGAAGCTTTCTTT
size: .; V: TRBV5-1; D: .; J: TRBJ2-1; CDR3: CASSLVSYGEQFF; DNA: TGCGCCAGCAGCTTGGTAAGCTACGGTGAGCAGTTCTTC
size: .; V: TRBV15; D: .; J: TRBJ2-1; CDR3: CATSRGGTGGEQFF; DNA: TGTGCCACCAGCAGAGGGGGCACGGGCGGTGAGCAGTTCTTC
size: .; V: TRBV6-5; D: TRBD1; J: TRBJ1-5; CDR3: CASSPTGGYNQPQHF; DNA: TGTGCCAGCAGTCCTACAGGGGGCTACAATCAGCCCCAGCATTTT
size: .; V: TRBV10-3; D: .; J: TRBJ1-1; CDR3: CAISESGRGPGTEAFF; DNA: TGTGCCATCAGTGAGTCGGGCAGGGGCCCCGGGACTGAAGCTTTCTTT
size: once; V: TRBV25-1; D: TRBD2; J: TRBJ2-1; CDR3: CASSAAGGLKEQFF; DNA: TGTGCCAGCAGTGCAGCGGGGGGGCTAAAAGAGCAGTTCTTC
size: .; V: TRBV6-5; D: .; J: TRBJ1-1; CDR3: CASRTGTYRSTEAFF; DNA: TGTGCCAGCAGGACCGGGACTTACCGGAGCACTGAAGCTTTCTTT